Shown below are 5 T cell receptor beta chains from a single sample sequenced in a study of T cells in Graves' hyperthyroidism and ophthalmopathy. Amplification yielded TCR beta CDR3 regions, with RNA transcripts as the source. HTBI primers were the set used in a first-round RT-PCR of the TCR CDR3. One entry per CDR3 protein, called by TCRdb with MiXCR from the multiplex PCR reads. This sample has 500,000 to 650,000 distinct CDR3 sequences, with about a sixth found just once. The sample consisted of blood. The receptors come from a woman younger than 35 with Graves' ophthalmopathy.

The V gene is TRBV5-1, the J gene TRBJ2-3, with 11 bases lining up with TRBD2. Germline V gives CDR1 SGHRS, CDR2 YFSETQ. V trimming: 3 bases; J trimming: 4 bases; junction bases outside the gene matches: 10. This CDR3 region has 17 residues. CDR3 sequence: CASSSDIETSGADTQYF. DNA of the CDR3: TGCGCCAGCAGCTCGGATATCGAGACTAGCGGGGCAGATACGCAGTATTTT.

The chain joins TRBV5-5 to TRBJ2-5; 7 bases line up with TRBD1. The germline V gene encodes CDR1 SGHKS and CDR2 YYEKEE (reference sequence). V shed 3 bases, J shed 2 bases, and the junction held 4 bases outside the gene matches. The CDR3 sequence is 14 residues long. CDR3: CASSSLGQQETQYF. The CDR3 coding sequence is TGTGCCAGCAGCTCACTGGGACAGCAAGAGACCCAGTACTTC. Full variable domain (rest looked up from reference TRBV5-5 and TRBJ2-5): DAGVTQSPTHLIKTRGQQVTLRCSPISGHKSVSWYQQVLGQGPQFIFQYYEKEERGRGNFPDRFSARQFPNYSSELNVNALLLGDSALYLCASSSLGQQETQYFGPGTRLLVL.

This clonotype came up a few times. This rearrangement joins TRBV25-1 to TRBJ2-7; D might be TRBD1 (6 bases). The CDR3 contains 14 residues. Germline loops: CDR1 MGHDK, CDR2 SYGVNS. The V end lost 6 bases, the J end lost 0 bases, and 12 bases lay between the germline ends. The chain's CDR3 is CASSLRGVSYEQYF. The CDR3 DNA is TGTGCCAGCAGCCTCAGGGGTGTCTCCTACGAGCAGTACTTC.

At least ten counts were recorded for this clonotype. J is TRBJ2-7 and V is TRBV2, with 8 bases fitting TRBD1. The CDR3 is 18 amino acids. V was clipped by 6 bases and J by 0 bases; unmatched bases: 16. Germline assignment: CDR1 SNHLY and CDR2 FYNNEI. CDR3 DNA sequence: TGTGCCAGCAGGGCCGTTGCCGCGTGGGACAGGAGCTCCTACGAGCAGTACTTC. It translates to CASRAVAAWDRSSYEQYF.

For the CDR3, the DNA is TGTGCCAGCAGCGTGGACCGGGTCCGGGGGTACACCTTC. It yields the protein CASSVDRVRGYTF. V gene TRBV7-9 combines with J gene TRBJ1-2; perhaps TRBD1 as D (5 bases). Trimming removed 5 bases at V and 11 bases at J, with 18 bases between. CDR1 is SEHNR and CDR2 is FQNEAQ in the germline V gene (reference sequence). This CDR3 comprises 13 residues.